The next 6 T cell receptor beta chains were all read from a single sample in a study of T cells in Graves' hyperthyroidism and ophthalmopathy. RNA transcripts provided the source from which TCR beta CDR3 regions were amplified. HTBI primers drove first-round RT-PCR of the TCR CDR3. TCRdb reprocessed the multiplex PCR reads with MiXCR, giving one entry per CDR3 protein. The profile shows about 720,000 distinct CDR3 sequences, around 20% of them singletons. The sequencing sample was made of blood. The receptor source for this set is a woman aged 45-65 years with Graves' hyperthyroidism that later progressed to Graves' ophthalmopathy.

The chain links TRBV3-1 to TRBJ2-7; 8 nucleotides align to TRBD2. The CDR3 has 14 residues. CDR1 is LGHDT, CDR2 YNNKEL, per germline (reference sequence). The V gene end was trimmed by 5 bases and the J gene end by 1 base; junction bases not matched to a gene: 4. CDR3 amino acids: CASSKSGGSYEQYF. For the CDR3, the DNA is TGTGCCAGCAGCAAGAGCGGGGGTTCCTACGAGCAGTACTTC.

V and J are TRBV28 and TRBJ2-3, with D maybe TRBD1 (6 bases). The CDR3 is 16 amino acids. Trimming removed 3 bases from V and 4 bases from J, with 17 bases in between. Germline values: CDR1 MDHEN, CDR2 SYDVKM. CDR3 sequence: CASSFRGTYASDTQYF. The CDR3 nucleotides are TGTGCCAGCAGTTTTAGGGGGACATACGCATCAGATACGCAGTATTTT. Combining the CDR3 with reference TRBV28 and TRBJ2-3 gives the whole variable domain DVKVTQSSRYLVKRTGEKVFLECVQDMDHENMFWYRQDPGLGLRLIYFSYDVKMKEKGDIPEGYSVSREKKERFSLILESASTNQTSMYLCASSFRGTYASDTQYFGPGTRLTVL.

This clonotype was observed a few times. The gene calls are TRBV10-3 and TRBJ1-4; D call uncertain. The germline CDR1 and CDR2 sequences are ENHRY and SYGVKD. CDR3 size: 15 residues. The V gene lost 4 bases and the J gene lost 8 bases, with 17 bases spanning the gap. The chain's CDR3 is CAISVTAVGIEKLFF. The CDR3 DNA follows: TGTGCCATCAGTGTGACGGCAGTGGGAATCGAAAAACTGTTTTTT.

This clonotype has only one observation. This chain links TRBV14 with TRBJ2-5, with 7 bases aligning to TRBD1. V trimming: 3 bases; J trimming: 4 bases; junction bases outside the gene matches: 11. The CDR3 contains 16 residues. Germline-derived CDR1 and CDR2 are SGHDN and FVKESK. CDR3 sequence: CASSQMSPGQRETQYF. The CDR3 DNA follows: TGTGCCAGCAGCCAGATGAGCCCGGGACAGCGAGAGACCCAGTACTTC.

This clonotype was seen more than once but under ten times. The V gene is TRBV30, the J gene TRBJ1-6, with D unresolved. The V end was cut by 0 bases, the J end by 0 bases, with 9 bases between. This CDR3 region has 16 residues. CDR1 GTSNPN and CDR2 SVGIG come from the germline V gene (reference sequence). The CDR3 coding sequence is TGTGCCTGGAGTGTGTCTCGGAGCTCCTATAATTCACCCCTCCACTTT. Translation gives CAWSVSRSSYNSPLHF.

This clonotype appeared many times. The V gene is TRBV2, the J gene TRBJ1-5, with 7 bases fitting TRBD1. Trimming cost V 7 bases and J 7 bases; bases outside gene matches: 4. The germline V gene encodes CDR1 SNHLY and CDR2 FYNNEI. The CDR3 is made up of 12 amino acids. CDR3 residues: CASTGGEQPQHF. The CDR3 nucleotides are TGTGCCAGCACAGGGGGGGAACAGCCCCAGCATTTT.